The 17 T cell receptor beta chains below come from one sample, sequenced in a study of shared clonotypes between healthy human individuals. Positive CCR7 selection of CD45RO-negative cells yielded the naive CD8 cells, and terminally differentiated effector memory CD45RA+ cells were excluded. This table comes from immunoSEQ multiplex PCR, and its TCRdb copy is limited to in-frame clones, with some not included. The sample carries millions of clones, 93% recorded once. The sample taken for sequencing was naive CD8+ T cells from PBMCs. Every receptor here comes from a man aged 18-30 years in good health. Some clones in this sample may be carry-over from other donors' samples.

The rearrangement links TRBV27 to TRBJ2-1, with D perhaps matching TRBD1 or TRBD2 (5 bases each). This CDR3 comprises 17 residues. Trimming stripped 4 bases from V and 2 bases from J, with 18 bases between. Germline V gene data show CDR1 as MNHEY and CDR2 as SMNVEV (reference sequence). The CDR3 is CASSSTDPRDPYNEQFF. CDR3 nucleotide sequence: TGTGCCAGCAGTTCAACGGACCCGAGGGACCCCTACAATGAGCAGTTCTTC.

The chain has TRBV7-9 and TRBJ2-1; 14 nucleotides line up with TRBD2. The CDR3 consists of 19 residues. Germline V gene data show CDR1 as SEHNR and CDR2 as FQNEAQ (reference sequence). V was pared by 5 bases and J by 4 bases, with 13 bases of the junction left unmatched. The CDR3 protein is CASSGGSGTSGSWYNEQFF. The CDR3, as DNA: TGTGCCAGCAGCGGCGGTTCCGGGACTAGCGGGAGTTGGTACAATGAGCAGTTCTTC.

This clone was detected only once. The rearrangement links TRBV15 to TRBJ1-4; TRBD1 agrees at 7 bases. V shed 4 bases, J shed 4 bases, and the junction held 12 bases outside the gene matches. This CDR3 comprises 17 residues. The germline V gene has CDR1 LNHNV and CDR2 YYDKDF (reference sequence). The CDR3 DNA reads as TGTGCCACCAGCACCAGGGGGGTTTACCTGGGTAATGAAAAACTGTTTTTT. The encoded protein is CATSTRGVYLGNEKLFF.

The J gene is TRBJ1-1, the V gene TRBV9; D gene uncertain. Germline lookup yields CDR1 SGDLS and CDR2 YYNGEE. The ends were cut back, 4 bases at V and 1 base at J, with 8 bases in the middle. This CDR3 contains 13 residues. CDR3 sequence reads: CASSPFGNTEAFF. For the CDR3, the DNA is TGTGCCAGCAGCCCTTTTGGGAACACTGAAGCTTTCTTT. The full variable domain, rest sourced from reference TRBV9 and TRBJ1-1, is DSGVTQTPKHLITATGQRVTLRCSPRSGDLSVYWYQQSLDQGLQFLIQYYNGEERAKGNILERFSAQQFPDLHSELNLSSLELGDSALYFCASSPFGNTEAFFGQGTRLTVV.

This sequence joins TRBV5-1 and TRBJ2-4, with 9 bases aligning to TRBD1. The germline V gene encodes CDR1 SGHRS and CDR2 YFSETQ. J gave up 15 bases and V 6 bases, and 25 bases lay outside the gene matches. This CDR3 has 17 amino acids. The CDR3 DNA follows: TGCGCCAGCAACCTAGAACCGGGACAGGGAAACCCCTCTGCTGGGTACTTC. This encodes CASNLEPGQGNPSAGYF.

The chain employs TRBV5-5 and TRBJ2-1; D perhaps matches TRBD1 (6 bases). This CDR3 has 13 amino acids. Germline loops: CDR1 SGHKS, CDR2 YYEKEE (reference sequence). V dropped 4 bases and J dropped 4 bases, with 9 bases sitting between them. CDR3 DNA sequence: TGTGCCAGCAGCCAAGGACAGTACAATGAGCAGTTCTTC. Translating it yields CASSQGQYNEQFF.

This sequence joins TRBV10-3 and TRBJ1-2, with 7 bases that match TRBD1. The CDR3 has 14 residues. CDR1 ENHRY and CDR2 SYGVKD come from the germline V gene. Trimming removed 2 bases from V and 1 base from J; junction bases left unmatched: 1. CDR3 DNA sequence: TGTGCCATCAGTGAGGCAGGGGGTAACTATGGCTACACCTTC. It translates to CAISEAGGNYGYTF.

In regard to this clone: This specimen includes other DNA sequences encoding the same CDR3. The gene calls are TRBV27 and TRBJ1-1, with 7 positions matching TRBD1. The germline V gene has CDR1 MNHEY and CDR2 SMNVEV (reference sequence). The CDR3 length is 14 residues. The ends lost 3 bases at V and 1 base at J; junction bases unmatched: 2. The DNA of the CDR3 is TGTGCCAGCAGTTTGGCAGGGGGGAACACTGAAGCTTTCTTT. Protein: CASSLAGGNTEAFF.

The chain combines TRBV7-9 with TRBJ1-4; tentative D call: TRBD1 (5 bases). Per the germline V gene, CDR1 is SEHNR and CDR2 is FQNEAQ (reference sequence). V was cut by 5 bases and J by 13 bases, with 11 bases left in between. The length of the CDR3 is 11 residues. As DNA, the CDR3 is TGTGCCAGCAGCGTAGGGGACCTACTGTTTTTT. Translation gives CASSVGDLLFF.

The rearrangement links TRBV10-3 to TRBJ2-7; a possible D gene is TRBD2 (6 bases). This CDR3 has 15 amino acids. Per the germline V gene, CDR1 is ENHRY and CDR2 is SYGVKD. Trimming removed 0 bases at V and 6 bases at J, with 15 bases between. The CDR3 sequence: CAISESEGGFSEQYF. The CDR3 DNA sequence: TGTGCCATCAGTGAGTCAGAGGGAGGTTTCAGCGAGCAGTACTTC.

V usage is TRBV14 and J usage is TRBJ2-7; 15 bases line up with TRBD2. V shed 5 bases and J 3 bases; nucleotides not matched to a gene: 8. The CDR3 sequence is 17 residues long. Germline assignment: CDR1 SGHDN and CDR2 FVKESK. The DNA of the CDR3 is TGTGCCAGCAGCGCCTACTGGACTAGCGGGAGGGTCTACGAGCAGTACTTC. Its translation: CASSAYWTSGRVYEQYF.

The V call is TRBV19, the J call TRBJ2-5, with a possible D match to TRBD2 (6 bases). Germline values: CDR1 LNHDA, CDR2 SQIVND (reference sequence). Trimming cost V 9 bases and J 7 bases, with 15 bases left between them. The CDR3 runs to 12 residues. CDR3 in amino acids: CASRPFGGTQYF. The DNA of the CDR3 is TGTGCCAGCCGACCTTTCGGGGGGACCCAGTACTTC.

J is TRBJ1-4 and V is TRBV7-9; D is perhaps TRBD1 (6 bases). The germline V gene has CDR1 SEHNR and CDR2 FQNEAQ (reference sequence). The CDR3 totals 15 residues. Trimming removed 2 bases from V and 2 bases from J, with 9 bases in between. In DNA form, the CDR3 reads TGTGCCAGCAGCTTACTCGGACAGACTAATGAAAAACTGTTTTTT. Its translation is CASSLLGQTNEKLFF.

The CDR3 DNA reads TGTGCCAGCAGCCTCAGACAGGGAAATGGGTACGAGCAGTACTTC. It encodes CASSLRQGNGYEQYF. The chain couples TRBV28 to TRBJ2-7; 7 bases are a match to TRBD1. CDR1 and CDR2 (germline): MDHEN, SYDVKM. V was pared by 6 bases and J by 4 bases, with 12 bases of the junction left unmatched. This CDR3 region has 15 residues.

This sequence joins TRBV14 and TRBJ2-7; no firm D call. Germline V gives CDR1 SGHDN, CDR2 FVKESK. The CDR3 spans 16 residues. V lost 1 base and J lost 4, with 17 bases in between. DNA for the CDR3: TGTGCCAGCAGCCAAGGTCCTACGAGCCTTGTATACGAGCAGTACTTC. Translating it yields CASSQGPTSLVYEQYF.

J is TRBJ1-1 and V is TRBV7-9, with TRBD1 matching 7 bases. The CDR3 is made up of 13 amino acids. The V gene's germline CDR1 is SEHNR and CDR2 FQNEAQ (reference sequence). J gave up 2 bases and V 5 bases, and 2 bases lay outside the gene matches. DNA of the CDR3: TGTGCCAGCAGCGGGACAGTAAACACTGAAGCTTTCTTT. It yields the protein CASSGTVNTEAFF.

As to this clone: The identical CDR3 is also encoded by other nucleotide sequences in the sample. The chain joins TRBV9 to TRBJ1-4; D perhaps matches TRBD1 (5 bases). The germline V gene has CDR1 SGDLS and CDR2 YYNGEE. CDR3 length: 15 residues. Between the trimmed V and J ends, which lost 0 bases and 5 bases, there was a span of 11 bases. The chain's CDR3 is CASSVGGGGNEKLFF. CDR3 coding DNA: TGTGCCAGCAGCGTAGGAGGCGGGGGGAATGAAAAACTGTTTTTT.